Each of the 32 T cell receptor beta chains below was sequenced from the same sample in a study of beta chain features in type 1 diabetes. The whole isolated RNA underwent reverse transcription, so sequencing captured expressed TCRB transcripts. The protocol was immunoSEQ multiplex PCR, while the TCRdb copy is restricted to in-frame clones and leaves out a portion. The table includes 70,000 to 90,000 clones, about 32% detected once. Material for sequencing was stem cell memory CD4+ T cells from blood. The receptors shown here come from a woman younger than 30 in good health.

The chain employs TRBV7-2 and TRBJ2-3, with TRBD2 as a possible D gene (6 bases). Per germline, CDR1 SGHTA and CDR2 FQGNSA. V dropped 4 bases and J dropped 2 bases, with 13 bases sitting between them. The CDR3 runs to 15 residues. The CDR3 loop is CASSSLAEITDTQYF. CDR3 DNA: TGTGCCAGCAGCTCGTTAGCGGAAATCACAGATACGCAGTATTTT.

The genes are TRBV5-1 and TRBJ2-1; the D gene is possibly TRBD2 (7 bases). Germline CDR1 and CDR2: SGHRS and YFSETQ. The V end was cut by 7 bases, the J end by 2 bases, with 19 bases between. This CDR3 region has 16 residues. CDR3 in DNA: TGCGCCAGCCTTAAAACCGAGGGGGGGACCTACAATGAGCAGTTCTTC. It yields the protein CASLKTEGGTYNEQFF.

This clone appeared a few times. The J gene is TRBJ1-2, the V gene TRBV30; D uncertain. V lost 3 bases and J lost 1, with 21 bases in between. Germline V gene sequence: CDR1 GTSNPN, CDR2 SVGIG (reference sequence). The CDR3 totals 17 residues. The CDR3 DNA follows: TGTGCCTGGAGGACCCCTATTTTCCGGGGAGTTAACTATGGCTACACCTTC. As protein: CAWRTPIFRGVNYGYTF. Together with reference TRBV30 and TRBJ1-2, the CDR3 gives the full variable domain: SQTIHQWPATLVQPVGSPLSLECTVEGTSNPNLYWYRQAAGRGLQLLFYSVGIGQISSEVPQNLSASRPQDRQFILSSKKLLLSDSGFYLCAWRTPIFRGVNYGYTFGSGTRLTVV.

The chain recombines TRBV2 with TRBJ1-5, with D uncertain. Trimming cost V 7 bases and J 6 bases, with 13 bases left between them. There are 13 residues in the CDR3. The germline gives CDR1 SNHLY, CDR2 FYNNEI. In DNA form, the CDR3 reads TGTGCCAGCATTCAGGAGGAAGGTCAGCCCCAGCATTTT. This codes for CASIQEEGQPQHF.

On this clone itself: Sequence at one end of the junction differs from germline and may be a read error. V is TRBV2 and J is TRBJ2-5; D not certain. Germline V gene data show CDR1 as SNHLY and CDR2 as FYNNEI. The CDR3 is 11 amino acids. CDR3 loop: CASTTTEPQYF. In nucleotides, the CDR3 is TGTGCCAGCACGACCACAGAGCCCCAGTACTTC.

Only a few counts were recorded for this clone. CDR3 protein: CASTNRGEEVQYF. In nucleotides, the CDR3 is TGTGCCAGCACCAATCGGGGAGAAGAGGTGCAGTACTTC. V gene TRBV7-2 combines with J gene TRBJ2-7; D perhaps matches TRBD2 (5 bases). Trimming shortened V by 7 bases and J by 9 bases, and 19 bases separated the two germline ends. The length of the CDR3 is 13 residues. The germline gives CDR1 SGHTA, CDR2 FQGNSA.

The genes are TRBV19 and TRBJ1-2; 7 nucleotides match TRBD1. The CDR3 extends over 13 amino acids. The germline V gene encodes CDR1 LNHDA and CDR2 SQIVND (reference sequence). The ends lost 11 bases at V and 4 bases at J; junction bases unmatched: 10. CDR3 residues: CASWTGVRYGYTF. The CDR3 nucleotides read TGTGCCTCCTGGACAGGCGTCCGCTATGGCTACACCTTC.

The chain recombines TRBV30 with TRBJ2-7; D remains ambiguous. Trimming stripped 2 bases from V and 0 bases from J, with 17 bases between. Germline V gives CDR1 GTSNPN, CDR2 SVGIG (reference sequence). The CDR3 loop spans 16 amino acids. The CDR3 loop is CAWSPILRRSSYEQYF. The CDR3 bases are TGTGCCTGGAGTCCAATCCTTCGAAGGAGCTCCTACGAGCAGTACTTC. Together with reference TRBV30 and TRBJ2-7, the CDR3 gives the full variable domain: SQTIHQWPATLVQPVGSPLSLECTVEGTSNPNLYWYRQAAGRGLQLLFYSVGIGQISSEVPQNLSASRPQDRQFILSSKKLLLSDSGFYLCAWSPILRRSSYEQYFGPGTRLTVT.

The chain is built from TRBV5-1 and TRBJ2-3, with 7 bases that match TRBD1. The CDR3 covers 14 residues. Germline trimming cut 4 bases from V and 0 bases from J; bases unmatched to any gene: 2. In germline, CDR1 is SGHRS, CDR2 YFSETQ. This chain's CDR3 is CASSGGQSTDTQYF. The CDR3 DNA reads TGCGCCAGCAGCGGGGGACAGAGCACAGATACGCAGTATTTT.

V usage is TRBV9 and J usage is TRBJ2-3; D unresolved. The CDR3 contains 14 residues. Germline CDR1 is SGDLS and CDR2 is YYNGEE. The V end was cut by 0 bases, the J end by 6 bases, with 11 bases between. The CDR3: CASSVEVGRDTQYF. DNA of the CDR3: TGTGCCAGCAGCGTAGAGGTCGGCAGGGATACGCAGTATTTT.

This clone was picked up a small number of times. The chain is built from TRBV30 and TRBJ1-1, with D maybe TRBD1 (5 bases). The CDR3 is 14 residues long. Between the trimmed V and J ends, which lost 7 bases and 1 base, there was a span of 16 bases. CDR1 is GTSNPN and CDR2 is SVGIG in the germline V gene (reference sequence). The CDR3 here is CASFPGIRNTEAFF. CDR3 DNA sequence: TGTGCCTCTTTCCCAGGGATCCGGAACACTGAAGCTTTCTTT.

This sequence joins TRBV29-1 and TRBJ2-7; 10 nucleotides agree with TRBD1. The trim removed 1 base at V and 3 bases at J, leaving 0 bases unmatched. This CDR3 is built from 13 residues. Germline CDR1 is SQVTM and CDR2 is ANQGSEA. The CDR3 is CSVEGTGGYEQYF. CDR3 bases: TGCAGCGTTGAAGGGACAGGGGGCTACGAGCAGTACTTC.

Only a few counts were recorded for this clone. This chain uses TRBV11-2 with TRBJ2-1; 8 bases line up with TRBD2. Germline CDR1 SGHAT, CDR2 FQNNGV. This CDR3 region has 14 residues. The V gene end was trimmed by 4 bases and the J gene end by 4 bases; junction bases not matched to a gene: 3. CDR3 sequence: CASSSTSGYNEQFF. In nucleotides, the CDR3 is TGTGCCAGCAGCTCAACTAGCGGATACAATGAGCAGTTCTTC.

This clone was seen once. The gene calls are TRBV5-1 and TRBJ2-1, with 10 bases identical to TRBD1. V was pared by 3 bases and J by 9 bases, with 9 bases of the junction left unmatched. Germline V gene lookup returns CDR1 SGHRS and CDR2 YFSETQ. The CDR3 covers 15 residues. CDR3 DNA sequence: TGCGCCAGCAGCTGGTCGGGACAGGGGTTAGGTGAGCAGTTCTTC. It translates to CASSWSGQGLGEQFF.

This rearrangement joins TRBV5-1 to TRBJ1-1; a weak D match, TRBD1 (5 bases). Germline V gives CDR1 SGHRS, CDR2 YFSETQ. The CDR3 loop spans 16 amino acids. V dropped 6 bases and J dropped 5 bases, with 23 bases sitting between them. The CDR3 coding sequence is TGCGCCAGCACCCGCGGGGTCGGCAGGGTGGAGACTGAAGCTTTCTTT. Translation gives CASTRGVGRVETEAFF.

The chain links TRBV11-2 to TRBJ2-1, with 7 bases that match TRBD1. With V trimmed by 5 bases and J by 6 bases, 4 bases remained unmatched. There are 13 residues in the CDR3. The germline V gene encodes CDR1 SGHAT and CDR2 FQNNGV. DNA of the CDR3: TGTGCCAGCAGCCCCAGACAGGGCAATGAGCAGTTCTTC. Translated, it gives CASSPRQGNEQFF.

The chain links TRBV9 to TRBJ2-4; possible D gene TRBD1, 5 bases. The CDR3 runs to 13 residues. Per the germline V gene, CDR1 is SGDLS and CDR2 is YYNGEE. With 4 bases removed from V and 5 bases from J, the gap between germline ends came to 10 bases. The CDR3 loop reads CASSTPGQNIQYF. CDR3 coding DNA: TGTGCCAGCAGCACTCCAGGGCAAAACATTCAGTACTTC.

The chain is built from TRBV30 and TRBJ2-5, with TRBD1 matching 11 bases. The CDR3 is 15 residues long. CDR1 is GTSNPN, CDR2 SVGIG, per germline (reference sequence). V shed 0 bases, J shed 4 bases, and the junction held 4 bases outside the gene matches. The DNA for the CDR3 is TGTGCCTGGAGTGTAGGCGGGACAGGGGGAGAGACCCAGTACTTC. This gives the protein CAWSVGGTGGETQYF.

This clone was counted between two and nine times. This sequence joins TRBV4-1 and TRBJ1-1, with D perhaps TRBD1 (5 bases). V shed 0 bases and J shed 7 bases, with 12 bases lying between them. CDR1 and CDR2 from the germline V gene are MGHRA and YSYEKL. This CDR3 contains 14 residues. This CDR3 reads CASSQESRQREAFF. The CDR3 region has the DNA TGCGCCAGCAGCCAAGAATCCCGACAGCGTGAAGCTTTCTTT.

This clone has only a few counts. The V call is TRBV11-1, the J call TRBJ1-5; D gene unclear. V lost 5 bases to trimming and J lost 5 bases, with 10 bases between them. This CDR3 contains 13 residues. The germline V gene encodes CDR1 SGHAT and CDR2 FQDESV (reference sequence). CDR3 DNA: TGTGCCAGCAGCCCCGGCGGGGATCAGCCCCAGCATTTT. This translates into CASSPGGDQPQHF.

V and J are TRBV7-9 and TRBJ1-2, with a tentative D call TRBD1 (6 bases). V was cut by 6 bases and J by 8 bases, with 13 bases left in between. Looked up from germline, CDR1 is SEHNR and CDR2 is FQNEAQ (reference sequence). The CDR3 is made up of 12 amino acids. The CDR3, as DNA: TGTGCCAGCAGATCAGGGGAGGGCGGCTACACCTTC. It translates to CASRSGEGGYTF.

This chain links TRBV7-9 with TRBJ2-7, with no clear D. There are 12 residues in the CDR3. V was cut by 4 bases and J by 3 bases, with 7 bases left in between. In germline, CDR1 is SEHNR, CDR2 FQNEAQ (reference sequence). The CDR3 DNA sequence: TGTGCCAGCAGCTCCTCCGGCTACGAGCAGTACTTC. It yields the protein CASSSSGYEQYF.

This chain joins TRBV4-3 and TRBJ2-5; D is ambiguous. The end of the DNA aligns better with TRBJ2-7, so the J call may be wrong. From germline, CDR1 is LGHNA and CDR2 YSLEER. The length of the CDR3 is 14 residues. The CDR3 loop is CASSLVPGAYEQYF. CDR3 bases: TGCGCCAGCAGCCTGGTCCCTGGGGCCTACGAGCAGTACTTC.

This rearrangement joins TRBV6-1 to TRBJ1-5; D uncertain. V was clipped by 2 bases and J by 3 bases, with 5 bases between them. From germline, CDR1 is MNHNS and CDR2 SASEGT. The CDR3 extends over 13 amino acids. The CDR3 nucleotides read TGTGCCAGCAGTGAAATAGCCAATCAGCCCCAGCATTTT. Amino acids: CASSEIANQPQHF.

The chain couples TRBV5-1 to TRBJ1-6, with 9 bases matching TRBD1. The CDR3 runs 16 residues. Germline CDR1 reads SGHRS; CDR2 reads YFSETQ. V shed 3 bases and J 3 bases; nucleotides not matched to a gene: 4. The CDR3 DNA sequence: TGCGCCAGCAGCTGGGGACAGGGAAACTATAATTCACCCCTCCACTTT. Protein sequence: CASSWGQGNYNSPLHF.

The chain couples TRBV19 to TRBJ1-1; D is ambiguous. The CDR3 is made up of 12 amino acids. Trimming cost V 4 bases and J 1 base, with 4 bases left between them. The germline V gene has CDR1 LNHDA and CDR2 SQIVND (reference sequence). CDR3 region: CASSRGNTEAFF. CDR3 sequence (DNA): TGTGCCAGTAGTAGAGGGAACACTGAAGCTTTCTTT.

This clone was seen more than once but under ten times. The chain joins TRBV27 to TRBJ2-1, with 12 bases matching TRBD2. CDR3 size: 17 residues. V lost 5 bases and J lost 7; bases outside the gene matches: 12. CDR1 and CDR2 from the germline V gene are MNHEY and SMNVEV (reference sequence). CDR3 region: CASSPALAGGPRNEQFF. CDR3 sequence (DNA): TGTGCCAGCAGTCCGGCCCTAGCGGGAGGGCCTCGGAATGAGCAGTTCTTC.

This sequence joins TRBV12-5 and TRBJ2-3; D gene uncertain. V lost 2 bases to trimming and J lost 2 bases, with 8 bases between them. Germline CDR1 is LGHNT and CDR2 is FRNRAP. The CDR3 is 14 residues long. CDR3 bases: TGTGCTAGTGGTTTGTCCGTAGACACAGATACGCAGTATTTT. This sequence encodes CASGLSVDTDTQYF.

This chain connects TRBV7-2 to TRBJ2-7, with a tentative D call TRBD1 (5 bases). V dropped 2 bases and J dropped 4 bases, with 9 bases sitting between them. Germline V gives CDR1 SGHTA, CDR2 FQGNSA. This CDR3 has 13 residues. This CDR3 reads CASSLTTGYEQYF. DNA of the CDR3: TGTGCCAGCAGCTTAACCACAGGATACGAGCAGTACTTC.

The chain combines TRBV5-4 with TRBJ2-4; 7 nucleotides align to TRBD1. CDR1 is SGHNT and CDR2 is YYREEE in the germline V gene (reference sequence). The V and J ends lost 0 bases and 6 bases, in that order; junction bases with no gene match: 3. This CDR3 contains 14 residues. CDR3: CASSLGGTANIQYF. Here the CDR3 DNA reads TGTGCCAGCAGCTTGGGGGGGACAGCAAACATTCAGTACTTC.

This clone was seen a few times. This chain connects TRBV7-2 to TRBJ2-3, with TRBD2 as a possible D gene (5 bases). Germline V CDR1 and CDR2: SGHTA, FQGNSA. The CDR3 is made up of 16 amino acids. Trimming left V 1 base short and J 2 bases short, with 13 bases between. CDR3 sequence (DNA): TGTGCCAGCAGCTTAGGAGGCGGGCTCTACACAGATACGCAGTATTTT. Translated, it gives CASSLGGGLYTDTQYF. The variable domain in full, completed from reference TRBV7-2 and TRBJ2-3, reads GAGVSQSPSNKVTEKGKDVELRCDPISGHTALYWYRQSLGQGLEFLIYFQGNSAPDKSGLPSDRFSAERTGGSVSTLTIQRTQQEDSAVYLCASSLGGGLYTDTQYFGPGTRLTVL.

For the CDR3, the DNA is TGTGCCAGCAGCCCTCGGACAGGGCGGGAGCAGTACTTC. Translating it yields CASSPRTGREQYF. The gene calls are TRBV11-3 and TRBJ2-7; 8 nucleotides match TRBD1. The CDR3 covers 13 residues. J was trimmed by 7 bases and V by 5 bases; bases with no gene match: 7. Germline V CDR1 and CDR2: SGHNT, YENEEA.